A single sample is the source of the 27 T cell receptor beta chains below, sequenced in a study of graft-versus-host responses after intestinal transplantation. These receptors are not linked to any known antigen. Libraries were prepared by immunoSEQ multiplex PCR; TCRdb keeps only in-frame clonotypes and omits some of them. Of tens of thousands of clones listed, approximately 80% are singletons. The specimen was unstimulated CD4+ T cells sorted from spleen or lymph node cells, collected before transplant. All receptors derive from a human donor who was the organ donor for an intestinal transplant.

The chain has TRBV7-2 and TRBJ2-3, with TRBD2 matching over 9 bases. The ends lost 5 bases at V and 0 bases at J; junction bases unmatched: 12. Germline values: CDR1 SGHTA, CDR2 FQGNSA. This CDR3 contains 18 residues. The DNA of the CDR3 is TGTGCCAGCAGCCCAAGGGGGCGGGGGGGCCTCAGCACAGATACGCAGTATTTT. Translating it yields CASSPRGRGGLSTDTQYF.

This CDR3 reads CASSSQVGGGNQPQHF. The CDR3 bases are TGTGCCAGCAGTTCCCAGGTGGGGGGAGGCAATCAGCCCCAGCATTTT. V gene TRBV28 combines with J gene TRBJ1-5; D possibly corresponds to TRBD1 (5 bases). The CDR3 spans 16 residues. Looked up from germline, CDR1 is MDHEN and CDR2 is SYDVKM. The V gene lost 4 bases and the J gene lost 2 bases, with 15 bases spanning the gap.

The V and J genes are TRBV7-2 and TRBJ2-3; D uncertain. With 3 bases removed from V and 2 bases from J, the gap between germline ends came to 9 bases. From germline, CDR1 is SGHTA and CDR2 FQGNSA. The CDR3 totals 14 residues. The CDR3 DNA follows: TGTGCCAGCAGCTTCAGACAATACACAGATACGCAGTATTTT. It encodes CASSFRQYTDTQYF.

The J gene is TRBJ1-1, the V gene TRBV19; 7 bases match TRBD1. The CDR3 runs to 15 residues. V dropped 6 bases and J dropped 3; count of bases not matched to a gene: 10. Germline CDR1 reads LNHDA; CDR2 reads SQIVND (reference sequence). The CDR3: CASRSPTGDYTEAFF. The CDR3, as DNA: TGTGCCAGTAGAAGCCCAACAGGGGACTACACTGAAGCTTTCTTT.

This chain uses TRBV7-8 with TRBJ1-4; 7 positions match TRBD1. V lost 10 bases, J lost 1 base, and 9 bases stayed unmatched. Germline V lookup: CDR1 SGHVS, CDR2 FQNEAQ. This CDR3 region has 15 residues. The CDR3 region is CATSSQGKTNEKLFF. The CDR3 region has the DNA TGTGCCACCTCATCACAGGGGAAAACTAATGAAAAACTGTTTTTT.

CDR3 sequence reads: CASSHSSYEQYV. DNA of the CDR3: TGTGCCAGCAGTCACAGTTCCTACGAGCAGTACGTC. The genes are TRBV6-1 and TRBJ2-7; no clear D. Trimming cost V 5 bases and J 1 base, with 6 bases left between them. Per germline, CDR1 MNHNS and CDR2 SASEGT. CDR3 length: 12 amino acids.

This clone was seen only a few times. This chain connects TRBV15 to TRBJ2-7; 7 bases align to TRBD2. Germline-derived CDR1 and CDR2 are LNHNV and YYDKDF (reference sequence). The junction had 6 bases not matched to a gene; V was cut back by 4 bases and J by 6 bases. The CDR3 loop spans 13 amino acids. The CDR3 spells CATSINGEGEQYV. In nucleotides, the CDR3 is TGTGCCACCAGCATCAATGGGGAGGGCGAGCAGTACGTC.

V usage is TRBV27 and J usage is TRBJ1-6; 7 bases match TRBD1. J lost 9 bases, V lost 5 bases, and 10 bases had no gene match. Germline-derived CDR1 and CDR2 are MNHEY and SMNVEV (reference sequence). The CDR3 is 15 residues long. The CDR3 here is CASSPTTGTVSPLHF. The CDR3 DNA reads TGTGCCAGCAGTCCAACGACAGGGACGGTTTCACCCCTCCACTTT.

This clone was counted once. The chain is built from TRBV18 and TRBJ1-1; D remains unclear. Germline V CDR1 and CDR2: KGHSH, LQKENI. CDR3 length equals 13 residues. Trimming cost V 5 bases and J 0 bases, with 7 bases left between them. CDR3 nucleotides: TGTGCCAGCTCAAGCGGGCTGAACACTGAAGCTTTCTTT. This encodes CASSSGLNTEAFF.

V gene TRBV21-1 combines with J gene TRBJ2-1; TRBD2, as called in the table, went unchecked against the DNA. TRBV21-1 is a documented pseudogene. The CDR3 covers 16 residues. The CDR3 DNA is TGTGCCGGATGGGGAGCGAGCGGGGGGGGCTACAATGAGCAGTTCTTC. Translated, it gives CAGWGASGGGYNEQFF.

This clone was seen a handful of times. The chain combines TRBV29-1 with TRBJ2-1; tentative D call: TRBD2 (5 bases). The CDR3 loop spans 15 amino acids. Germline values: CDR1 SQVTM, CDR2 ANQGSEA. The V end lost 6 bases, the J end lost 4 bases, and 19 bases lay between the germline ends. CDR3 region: CSVNWRTGTYNEQFF. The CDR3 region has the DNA TGCAGCGTGAACTGGAGGACTGGCACTTACAATGAGCAGTTCTTC.

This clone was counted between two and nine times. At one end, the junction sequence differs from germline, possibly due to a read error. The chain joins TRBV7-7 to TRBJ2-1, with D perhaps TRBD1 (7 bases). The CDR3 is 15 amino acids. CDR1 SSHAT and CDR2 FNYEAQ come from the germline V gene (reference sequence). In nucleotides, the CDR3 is TGTGCTAGCAGCTTTCAGGGGGGCCTCGGCGATGAGCAGTTCTTC. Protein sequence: CASSFQGGLGDEQFF.

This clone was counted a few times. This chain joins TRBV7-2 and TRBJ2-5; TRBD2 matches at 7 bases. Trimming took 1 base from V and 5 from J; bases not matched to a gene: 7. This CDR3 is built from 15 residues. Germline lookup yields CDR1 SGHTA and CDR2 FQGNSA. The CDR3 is CASSLGAGLRETQYF. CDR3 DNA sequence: TGTGCCAGCAGCTTAGGAGCGGGGCTCCGTGAGACCCAGTACTTC.

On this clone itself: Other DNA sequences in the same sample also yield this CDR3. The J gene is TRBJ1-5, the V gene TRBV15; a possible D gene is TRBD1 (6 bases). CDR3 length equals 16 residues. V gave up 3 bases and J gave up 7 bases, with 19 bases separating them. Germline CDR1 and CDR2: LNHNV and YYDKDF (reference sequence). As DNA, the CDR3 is TGTGCCACCAGCAGGCCGACAGGTACCCCGGGGCAGCCCCAGCATTTT. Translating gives CATSRPTGTPGQPQHF.

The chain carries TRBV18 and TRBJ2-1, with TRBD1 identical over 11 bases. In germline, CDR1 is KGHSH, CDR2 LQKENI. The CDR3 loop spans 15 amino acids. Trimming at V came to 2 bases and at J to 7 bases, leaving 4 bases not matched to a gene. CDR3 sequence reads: CASSPGTGGLNEQFF. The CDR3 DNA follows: TGTGCCAGCTCACCAGGGACAGGGGGATTGAATGAGCAGTTCTTC.

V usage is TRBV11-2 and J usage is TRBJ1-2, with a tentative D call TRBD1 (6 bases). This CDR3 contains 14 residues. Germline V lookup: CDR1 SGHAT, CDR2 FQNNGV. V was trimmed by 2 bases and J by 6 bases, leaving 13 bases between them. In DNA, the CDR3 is TGTGCCAGCAGCTTACCGGACAGAGGAGATGGCTACACCTTC. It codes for CASSLPDRGDGYTF.

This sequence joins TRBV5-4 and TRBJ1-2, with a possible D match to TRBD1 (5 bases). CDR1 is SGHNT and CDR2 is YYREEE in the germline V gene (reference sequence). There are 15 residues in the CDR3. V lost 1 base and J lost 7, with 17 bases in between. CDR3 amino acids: CASSLPQGPYAGYTF. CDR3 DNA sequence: TGTGCCAGCAGCTTGCCCCAGGGTCCTTATGCTGGCTACACCTTC.

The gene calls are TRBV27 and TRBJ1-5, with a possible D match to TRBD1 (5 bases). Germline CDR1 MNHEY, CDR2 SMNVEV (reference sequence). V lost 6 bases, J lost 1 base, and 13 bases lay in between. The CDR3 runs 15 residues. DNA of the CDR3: TGTGCCAGCAGGACGACAGCGTTAAGCAATCAGCCCCAGCATTTT. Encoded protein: CASRTTALSNQPQHF.

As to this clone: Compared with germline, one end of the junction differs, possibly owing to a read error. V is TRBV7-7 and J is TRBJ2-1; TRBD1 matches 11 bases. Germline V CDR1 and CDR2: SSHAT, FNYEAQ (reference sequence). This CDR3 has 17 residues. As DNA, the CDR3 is TGTGCTAGCAGCTTAGCCCCGGACAGGGGGCCTTACAATGAGCAGTTCTTC. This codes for CASSLAPDRGPYNEQFF.

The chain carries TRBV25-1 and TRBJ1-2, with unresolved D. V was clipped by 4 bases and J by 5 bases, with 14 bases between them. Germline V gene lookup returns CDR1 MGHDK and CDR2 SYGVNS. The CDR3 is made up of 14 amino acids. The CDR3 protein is CASSAPGSLYGYTF. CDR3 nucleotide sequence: TGTGCCAGCAGTGCTCCGGGGTCCCTTTATGGCTACACCTTC.

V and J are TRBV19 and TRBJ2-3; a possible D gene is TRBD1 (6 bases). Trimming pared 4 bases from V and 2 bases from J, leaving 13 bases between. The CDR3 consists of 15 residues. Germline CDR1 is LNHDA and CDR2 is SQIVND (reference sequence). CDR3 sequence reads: CASSTSTGTTDTQYF. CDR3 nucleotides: TGTGCCAGTAGTACCTCCACAGGGACCACAGATACGCAGTATTTT.

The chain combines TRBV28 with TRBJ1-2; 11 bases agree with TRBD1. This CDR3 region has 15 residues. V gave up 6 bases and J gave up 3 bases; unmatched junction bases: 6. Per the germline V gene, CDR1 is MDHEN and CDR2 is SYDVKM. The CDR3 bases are TGTGCCAGCAGGAGGACAGGGGGCGTCTACTATGGCTACACCTTC. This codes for CASRRTGGVYYGYTF.

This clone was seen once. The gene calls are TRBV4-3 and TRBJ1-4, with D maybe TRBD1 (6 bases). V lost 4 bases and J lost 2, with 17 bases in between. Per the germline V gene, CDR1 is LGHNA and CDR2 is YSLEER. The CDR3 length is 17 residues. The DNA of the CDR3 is TGCGCCAGCAGCCGGGCTCCCGGGGGGGGCACTAATGAAAAACTGTTTTTT. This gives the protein CASSRAPGGGTNEKLFF.

CDR3: CASSADRANQPQHF. CDR3 DNA: TGTGCCAGCAGCGCGGACAGGGCCAATCAGCCCCAGCATTTT. The chain has TRBV2 and TRBJ1-5; 8 nucleotides line up with TRBD1. The CDR3 loop spans 14 amino acids. Germline-derived CDR1 and CDR2 are SNHLY and FYNNEI. V was clipped by 6 bases and J by 3 bases; unmatched bases: 4.

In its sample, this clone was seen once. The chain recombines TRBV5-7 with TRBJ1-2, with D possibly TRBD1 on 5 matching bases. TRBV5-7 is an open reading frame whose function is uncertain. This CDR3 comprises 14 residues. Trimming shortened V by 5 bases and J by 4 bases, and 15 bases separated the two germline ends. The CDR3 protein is CASRRDVSGYGYTF. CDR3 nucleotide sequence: TGTGCCAGCAGACGGGACGTTAGCGGCTATGGCTACACCTTC.

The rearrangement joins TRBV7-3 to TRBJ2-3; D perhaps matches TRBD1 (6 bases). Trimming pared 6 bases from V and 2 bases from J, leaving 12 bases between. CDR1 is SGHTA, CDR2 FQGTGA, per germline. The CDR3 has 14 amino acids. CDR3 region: CASSLGQPTDTQYF. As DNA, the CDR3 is TGTGCCAGCAGTCTTGGACAGCCCACAGATACGCAGTATTTT.

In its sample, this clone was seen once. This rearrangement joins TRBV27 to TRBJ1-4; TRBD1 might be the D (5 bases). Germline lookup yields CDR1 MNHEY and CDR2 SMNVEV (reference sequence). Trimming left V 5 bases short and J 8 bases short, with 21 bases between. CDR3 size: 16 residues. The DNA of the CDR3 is TGTGCCAGCAGTCCCGGATTCCTCTCCGCAGGGGAAAAACTGTTTTTT. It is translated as CASSPGFLSAGEKLFF.